Shown below are 6 T cell receptor beta chains from a single sample sequenced in a study of blood T cell repertoires in COVID-19. This table comes from immunoSEQ multiplex PCR, and its TCRdb copy is limited to in-frame clones, with some not included. The sample lists roughly 230,000 clones, 80% to 90% occurring once. Material for sequencing was peripheral blood. The source of these receptors is a man between 35 and 55 years old with acute or convalescent COVID-19.

V is TRBV2 and J is TRBJ2-3; 7 bases are shared with TRBD1. The germline V gene has CDR1 SNHLY and CDR2 FYNNEI. CDR3 length: 14 residues. Trimming at V came to 9 bases and at J to 3 bases, leaving 9 bases not matched to a gene. The CDR3: CARVGGLKTDTQYF. Here the CDR3 DNA reads TGTGCCAGGGTAGGGGGCTTGAAGACAGATACGCAGTATTTT.

J is TRBJ2-7 and V is TRBV11-2; TRBD2 aligns across 10 bases. The CDR3 extends over 15 amino acids. Germline trimming cut 2 bases from V and 2 bases from J; bases unmatched to any gene: 3. Germline loops: CDR1 SGHAT, CDR2 FQNNGV. CDR3 residues: CASSLLTSGPYEQYF. In DNA form, the CDR3 reads TGTGCCAGCAGCTTACTGACTAGCGGGCCCTACGAGCAGTACTTC.

Points on this clone: The same CDR3 also results from other DNA sequences found in this sample. The rearrangement links TRBV11-2 to TRBJ2-1; a weak D match, TRBD2 (5 bases). V was pared by 4 bases and J by 0 bases, with 10 bases between. CDR3 length: 15 residues. CDR1 is SGHAT and CDR2 is FQNNGV in the germline V gene. The CDR3 DNA sequence: TGTGCCAGCAGCTCGGACCGGGGCTCCTACAATGAGCAGTTCTTC. Translated: CASSSDRGSYNEQFF.

The rearrangement joins TRBV20-1 to TRBJ1-2; 7 positions match TRBD1. This CDR3 spans 10 amino acids. The V and J ends lost 2 bases and 12 bases, in that order; junction bases with no gene match: 3. Looked up from germline, CDR1 is DFQATT and CDR2 is SNEGSKA (reference sequence). CDR3 sequence (DNA): TGCAGTGCTAGATTCCAGGGGGACACCTTC. As protein: CSARFQGDTF.

V usage is TRBV21-1 and J usage is TRBJ1-2. TRBV21-1 is a recognized pseudogene. The CDR3 extends over 20 amino acids. The CDR3 DNA is TGTGCCAGCAGCAAATCTAGTAAAACCCGTTCTAGGCCTAAGAACTATGGCTACACCTTC. Translated: CASSKSSKTRSRPKNYGYTF.

The chain carries TRBV6-5 and TRBJ2-2; 7 positions match TRBD1. The germline V gene encodes CDR1 MNHEY and CDR2 SVGAGI. This CDR3 has 14 amino acids. Losses at the gene ends were 6 bases for V and 6 bases for J; bases not matched to a gene: 7. The CDR3 bases are TGTGCCAGCAGCCTGACAGGGACGGCCGGGGAGCTGTTTTTT. This gives the protein CASSLTGTAGELFF.